A single sample gave rise to the 28 T cell receptor beta chains below, sequenced in a study of CD8+ T cells in alopecia areata. Isolated RNA was reverse transcribed into cDNA used as the sequencing template. The protocol was immunoSEQ multiplex PCR, while the TCRdb copy is restricted to in-frame clones and leaves out a portion. The sample carries about 120,000 clones, 56% recorded once. This sample's treatment: oral pan-JAK inhibitor, 5-10 mg twice daily. This specimen was CD4+ T cells sorted from blood, taken at week 24, from a patient treated with tofacitinib. These receptors all stem from a human donor with alopecia areata.

The chain joins TRBV2 to TRBJ2-2; 11 positions match TRBD1. Germline values: CDR1 SNHLY, CDR2 FYNNEI. V trimming: 7 bases; J trimming: 7 bases; junction bases outside the gene matches: 8. This CDR3 is built from 15 residues. The DNA for the CDR3 is TGTGCCAGCACCGCGGACAGGGGGCGAAACGGGGAGCTGTTTTTT. Residues: CASTADRGRNGELFF.

This chain uses TRBV29-1 with TRBJ1-4; 7 nucleotides match TRBD1. This CDR3 contains 14 residues. CDR1 and CDR2 (germline): SQVTM, ANQGSEA. Trimming removed 4 bases from V and 7 bases from J; junction bases left unmatched: 9. This CDR3 is CSVGQQGIGEKLFF. In DNA, the CDR3 is TGCAGCGTTGGACAACAGGGGATTGGTGAAAAACTGTTTTTT.

This CDR3 reads CASSESMVNTEAFF. In DNA form, the CDR3 reads TGCGCCAGCAGTGAGTCGATGGTGAACACTGAAGCTTTCTTT. V gene TRBV10-1 combines with J gene TRBJ1-1; D gene unclear. Trimming removed 0 bases at V and 0 bases at J, with 5 bases between. The germline CDR1 and CDR2 sequences are WNHNN and SYGVQD (reference sequence). The CDR3 is 14 residues long.

The J gene is TRBJ1-6, the V gene TRBV14; D call uncertain. Trimming removed 0 bases from V and 6 bases from J, with 6 bases in between. CDR3 length equals 14 residues. CDR1 is SGHDN and CDR2 is FVKESK in the germline V gene. CDR3 amino acids: CASSQDLGNSPLHF. In DNA, the CDR3 is TGTGCCAGCAGCCAAGACCTTGGTAATTCACCCCTCCACTTT.

This chain joins TRBV19 and TRBJ1-5, with a possible D match to TRBD1 (6 bases). The germline CDR1 and CDR2 sequences are LNHDA and SQIVND (reference sequence). The V end was cut by 1 base, the J end by 4 bases, with 8 bases between. The length of the CDR3 is 14 residues. In DNA form, the CDR3 reads TGTGCCAGTAGTATAGGGAGGGGGAATCAGCCCCAGCATTTT. The encoded protein is CASSIGRGNQPQHF.

The V and J genes are TRBV7-8 and TRBJ2-5; TRBD2 is a possible D gene (6 bases). There are 15 residues in the CDR3. Trimming left V 5 bases short and J 14 bases short, with 27 bases between. Germline V gives CDR1 SGHVS, CDR2 FQNEAQ. CDR3 protein: CASSPPSGGVRAGYF. CDR3 in DNA: TGTGCCAGCAGCCCCCCATCGGGCGGGGTTCGCGCGGGTTACTTC.

The chain recombines TRBV25-1 with TRBJ2-1; TRBD2 is a possible D gene (5 bases). The CDR3 covers 17 residues. With 4 bases removed from V and 2 bases from J, the gap between germline ends came to 18 bases. Germline assignment: CDR1 MGHDK and CDR2 SYGVNS. CDR3 residues: CASSAYLERGTYNEQFF. CDR3 in DNA: TGTGCCAGCAGTGCCTACCTAGAGAGAGGGACCTACAATGAGCAGTTCTTC. Using reference TRBV25-1 and TRBJ2-1 for the parts outside the CDR3, the full variable domain is EADIYQTPRYLVIGTGKKITLECSQTMGHDKMYWYQQDPGMELHLIHYSYGVNSTEKGDLSSESTVSRIRTEHFPLTLESARPSHTSQYLCASSAYLERGTYNEQFFGPGTRLTVL.

The chain employs TRBV7-9 and TRBJ2-7, with D maybe TRBD2 (7 bases). Germline V gives CDR1 SEHNR, CDR2 FQNEAQ (reference sequence). This CDR3 contains 13 residues. The V end lost 0 bases, the J end lost 6 bases, and 9 bases lay between the germline ends. The CDR3 loop reads CASSLAGGLEQYF. CDR3 coding DNA: TGTGCCAGCAGCTTAGCCGGGGGGCTCGAGCAGTACTTC.

The CDR3 is CASSVDRGNYGYTF. The CDR3, as DNA: TGTGCCAGCAGCGTCGACAGGGGGAACTATGGCTACACCTTC. This chain uses TRBV2 with TRBJ1-2, with 9 bases identical to TRBD1. The CDR3 totals 14 residues. CDR1 and CDR2 from the germline V gene are SNHLY and FYNNEI. The J segment lost 2 bases and the V segment lost 6 bases, leaving 4 bases of the junction unmatched.

This clone was observed a single time. The chain employs TRBV29-1 and TRBJ2-2; D tentatively fits TRBD1 or TRBD2 (5 bases each). Trimming left V 4 bases short and J 4 bases short, with 13 bases between. Germline V gene data show CDR1 as SQVTM and CDR2 as ANQGSEA. This CDR3 has 14 residues. The CDR3 sequence is CSVAFGARTGELFF. Written as DNA, the CDR3 is TGCAGCGTTGCCTTCGGGGCGCGCACCGGGGAGCTGTTTTTT.

This rearrangement joins TRBV4-2 to TRBJ1-4; possible D gene TRBD1, 6 bases. V was pared by 4 bases and J by 8 bases, with 26 bases between. The CDR3 is 18 amino acids. CDR1 and CDR2 from the germline V gene are LGHNA and YNFKEQ. The CDR3 coding sequence is TGTGCCAGCAGCCGAGACGGACCGTTTGGGGGCCTTAGCGAAAAACTGTTTTTT. Translation: CASSRDGPFGGLSEKLFF.

The CDR3: CASGGPPRGYEQYF. CDR3 in DNA: TGTGCCTCGGGGGGCCCGCCTCGGGGATACGAGCAGTACTTC. The gene calls are TRBV7-2 and TRBJ2-7; weak D call: TRBD2 (7 bases). The V and J ends lost 11 bases and 4 bases respectively, with 21 bases between them. This CDR3 has 14 amino acids. CDR1 is SGHTA and CDR2 is FQGNSA in the germline V gene.

The rearrangement links TRBV7-2 to TRBJ2-1; D may be TRBD2 (5 bases). V was cut by 2 bases and J by 8 bases, with 7 bases left in between. The CDR3 length is 12 residues. Germline CDR1 reads SGHTA; CDR2 reads FQGNSA. CDR3 in amino acids: CASSLMRDEQFF. CDR3 bases: TGTGCCAGCAGCTTAATGAGGGATGAGCAGTTCTTC. The variable domain in full, with the rest retrieved from reference TRBV7-2 and TRBJ2-1, is GAGVSQSPSNKVTEKGKDVELRCDPISGHTALYWYRQSLGQGLEFLIYFQGNSAPDKSGLPSDRFSAERTGGSVSTLTIQRTQQEDSAVYLCASSLMRDEQFFGPGTRLTVL.

The chain links TRBV4-3 to TRBJ1-2; TRBD1 agrees at 7 bases. V dropped 1 base and J dropped 7; count of bases not matched to a gene: 3. Germline CDR1 is LGHNA and CDR2 is YSLEER. The CDR3 extends over 13 amino acids. This CDR3 is CASSQGTGGGYTF. The CDR3 DNA reads as TGCGCCAGCAGCCAAGGGACAGGCGGTGGCTACACCTTC.

The rearrangement joins TRBV29-1 to TRBJ2-3, with D possibly matching TRBD1 (6 bases). The germline gives CDR1 SQVTM, CDR2 ANQGSEA. V was trimmed by 7 bases and J by 3 bases, leaving 20 bases between them. CDR3 size: 15 residues. Here the CDR3 DNA reads TGCAGCGCCCGGCTAAGCCAGGGGTGGACAGATACGCAGTATTTT. Protein product: CSARLSQGWTDTQYF.

The V call is TRBV5-1, the J call TRBJ1-4; TRBD1 is a possible D gene (6 bases). This CDR3 is built from 14 residues. Between the trimmed V and J ends, which lost 2 bases and 8 bases, there was a span of 13 bases. Per germline, CDR1 SGHRS and CDR2 YFSETQ. Here the CDR3 reads CASSFQGRDEKLFF. The CDR3 DNA sequence: TGCGCCAGCAGCTTCCAGGGGCGTGACGAAAAACTGTTTTTT. The entire variable domain, with the rest obtained from reference TRBV5-1 and TRBJ1-4, is as follows: KAGVTQTPRYLIKTRGQQVTLSCSPISGHRSVSWYQQTPGQGLQFLFEYFSETQRNKGNFPGRFSGRQFSNSRSEMNVSTLELGDSALYLCASSFQGRDEKLFFGSGTQLSVL.

The chain uses TRBV30 and TRBJ2-2; D gene uncertain. Trimming stripped 8 bases from V and 0 bases from J, with 10 bases between. Per the germline V gene, CDR1 is GTSNPN and CDR2 is SVGIG (reference sequence). This CDR3 contains 13 residues. The CDR3 DNA is TGTGCCCAGATGGAACCGAACACCGGGGAGCTGTTTTTT. This translates into CAQMEPNTGELFF.

This chain links TRBV29-1 with TRBJ2-3; weak D call: TRBD2 (5 bases). The germline gives CDR1 SQVTM, CDR2 ANQGSEA. V lost 0 bases and J lost 3, with 7 bases in between. The CDR3 extends over 13 amino acids. The CDR3 loop is CSVEDRGTDTQYF. In nucleotides, the CDR3 is TGCAGCGTTGAAGACCGGGGAACAGATACGCAGTATTTT.

The chain employs TRBV29-1 and TRBJ2-7, with D perhaps matching TRBD2 (8 bases). Germline values: CDR1 SQVTM, CDR2 ANQGSEA. V shed 6 bases and J shed 0 bases, with 15 bases lying between them. The CDR3 length is 14 residues. CDR3 coding DNA: TGCAGCGTGGCGGGGGGACAGAGCTCCTACGAGCAGTACTTC. As protein: CSVAGGQSSYEQYF.

This chain uses TRBV10-2 with TRBJ1-1, with 7 positions matching TRBD1. J gave up 10 bases and V 4 bases, and 6 bases lay outside the gene matches. Germline CDR1 WSHSY, CDR2 SAAADI. The CDR3 totals 12 residues. The CDR3 sequence: CASSVDRAIAFF. For the CDR3, the DNA is TGCGCCAGCAGTGTCGACAGGGCCATAGCTTTCTTT.

CDR3 sequence (DNA): TGTGCCAGCAGTTCCCCCCCGACAGGGCTAGGGGCCAACGTCCTGACTTTC. Translation gives CASSSPPTGLGANVLTF. The J gene is TRBJ2-6, the V gene TRBV27; 7 positions agree with TRBD1. V gave up 4 bases and J gave up 4 bases; unmatched junction bases: 10. The CDR3 consists of 17 residues. Per germline, CDR1 MNHEY and CDR2 SMNVEV (reference sequence).

This clone has only a few counts. J is TRBJ1-6 and V is TRBV7-9; TRBD1 agrees at 7 bases. The CDR3 contains 16 residues. With 3 bases clipped from V and 9 bases from J, the junction kept 11 bases outside the gene matches. The germline CDR1 and CDR2 sequences are SEHNR and FQNEAQ (reference sequence). Written as DNA, the CDR3 is TGTGCCAGCAGCTTTGGAACCGGGACAGAAGGTTCACCCCTCCACTTT. This sequence encodes CASSFGTGTEGSPLHF.

This clone has just a few counts. This chain links TRBV2 with TRBJ2-1; 8 bases line up with TRBD1. The CDR3 has 12 residues. V was pared by 5 bases and J by 8 bases, with 2 bases of the junction left unmatched. The germline V gene encodes CDR1 SNHLY and CDR2 FYNNEI. The DNA of the CDR3 is TGTGCCAGCAGTAGGACAGGGTATGAGCAGTTCTTC. This translates into CASSRTGYEQFF.

This chain uses TRBV29-1 with TRBJ2-3; D unresolved. This CDR3 has 13 amino acids. Trimming left V 2 bases short and J 1 base short, with 7 bases between. Looked up from germline, CDR1 is SQVTM and CDR2 is ANQGSEA. CDR3 residues: CSVESSRTDTQYF. For the CDR3, the DNA is TGCAGCGTTGAAAGCTCCCGCACAGATACGCAGTATTTT.

J is TRBJ1-4 and V is TRBV7-9; unclear D gene. There are 15 residues in the CDR3. Deletions cut 5 bases from V and 7 bases from J, with 17 bases between. Germline CDR1 SEHNR, CDR2 FQNEAQ (reference sequence). CDR3 residues: CASSHGRASGEKLFF. The CDR3 DNA reads as TGTGCCAGCAGCCACGGGAGAGCCAGCGGTGAAAAACTGTTTTTT.

The V call is TRBV30, the J call TRBJ2-5; the match to TRBD2 covers 8 bases. The V segment lost 4 bases and the J segment 3 bases; nucleotides outside the gene matches: 4. This CDR3 contains 13 residues. Germline values: CDR1 GTSNPN, CDR2 SVGIG (reference sequence). CDR3 sequence reads: CAWIVAGKETQYF. The DNA for the CDR3 is TGTGCCTGGATAGTAGCGGGGAAAGAGACCCAGTACTTC.

The chain recombines TRBV5-1 with TRBJ2-5; 7 bases agree with TRBD2. Trimming cost V 0 bases and J 5 bases; bases outside gene matches: 13. The CDR3 is 17 residues long. Germline V lookup: CDR1 SGHRS, CDR2 YFSETQ. The CDR3 reads CASSLAYTAGVGETQYF. In DNA, the CDR3 is TGCGCCAGCAGCTTGGCCTATACGGCGGGGGTCGGTGAGACCCAGTACTTC.

V usage is TRBV7-8 and J usage is TRBJ2-7, with no clear D. The CDR3 spans 11 residues. Germline lookup yields CDR1 SGHVS and CDR2 FQNEAQ. V was clipped by 1 base and J by 7 bases, with 5 bases between them. Here the CDR3 reads CASSLVDEQYF. The CDR3, as DNA: TGTGCCAGCAGCTTAGTGGATGAGCAGTACTTC.